This record covers a single T cell receptor beta chain. Its target is not known. Primers included in the PCR were 60 Vbeta and 13 Jbeta primers. Authors' analysis steps: An analysis that came later counted some 81 million unique TCR beta chains, roughly 11 million shared. Data came from immunoSEQ multiplex PCR; TCRdb stores just in-frame clones and leaves some out. The D gene and trimming were derived from the DNA, and the V and J assignments and clone size from that table. The sample lists about 110,000 clones; 65% to 85% were seen once. CDR1 and CDR2 from the germline V gene are MNHEY and SMNVEV (reference sequence). V was pared by 7 bases and J by 4 bases, with 20 bases between. CDR3 length: 15 amino acids. These data belong to a study of cytomegalovirus exposure and HLA in healthy donors. General observations from the study: Rarity held for most TCR sequences, but there were some public TCRs that occurred in many donors. What a later analysis reportedly showed was that an Asian-associated ancestry cluster had fewer N-insertions than the approximately 700-donor mean.

The V call is TRBV27, the J call TRBJ2-7, with a tentative D call TRBD2 (7 bases). This TCR was recovered from a man between 18 and 35 years old in good health and CMV-seronegative. The sequencing input was PBMCs. CDR3 sequence (DNA): TGTGCCAGCATCCCCGTGGGCGGGGGACAATACGAGCAGTACTTC. This gives the protein CASIPVGGGQYEQYF.